This T cell receptor (beta chain) was obtained from a study of shared clonotypes between healthy human individuals. General study findings and limits: The study drew on few donors, limiting represented genetic and exposure-history diversity. Sorted-subset sequencing was shown by rarefaction to be incomplete despite large depth.

CD45RO-negative, CCR7-selected cells formed the naive CD8 fraction, which excluded terminally differentiated effector memory CD45RA+ cells. Every donor was a Caucasian adult from Nashville, Tennessee. This clone was detected only a few times. Its antigen is unknown. The CDR3 has 15 residues. In germline, CDR1 is SGHNT, CDR2 YENEEA. V was cut by 0 bases and J by 4 bases, with 13 bases left in between. The protocol was immunoSEQ multiplex PCR, while the TCRdb copy is restricted to in-frame clones and leaves out a portion. The profile shows about 800,000 clones, about 97% of them singletons. Sequencing was carried out using naive CD8+ T cells sorted from blood. J is TRBJ2-7 and V is TRBV11-3; D gene unclear. The clonotype was recovered from a man between 25 and 39 years old in good health. CDR3 region: CASSLESAPSYEQYF. In DNA form, the CDR3 reads TGTGCCAGCAGCTTAGAGAGCGCTCCATCTTACGAGCAGTACTTC. The full variable domain, in which reference TRBV11-3 and TRBJ2-7 provide the parts outside the CDR3, is EAGVVQSPRYKIIEKKQPVAFWCNPISGHNTLYWYLQNLGQGPELLIRYENEEAVDDSQLPKDRFSAERLKGVDSTLKIQPAELGDSAVYLCASSLESAPSYEQYFGPGTRLTVT.